Sequencing of this TCR beta chain was carried out in a study of cytotoxic CD8 clonotypes in ibrutinib-treated CLL. The V end lost 10 bases, the J end lost 0 bases, and 18 bases lay between the germline ends. The CDR3 has 16 residues. Per germline, CDR1 ENHRY and CDR2 SYGVKD. Targeted sequencing depth ranged from 1 in 200,000 to 1 in 1 million T cells. The protocol was immunoSEQ multiplex PCR, while the TCRdb copy is restricted to in-frame clones and leaves out a portion. The profile shows about 56,000 clones, 55% to 70% of them singletons. This clone was counted a few times. J is TRBJ2-2 and V is TRBV10-3; D may be TRBD2 (6 bases). The sample was PBMCs, taken after 24 months of ibrutinib treatment. The receptor was derived from a human donor with chronic lymphocytic leukemia. This CDR3 reads CATGYGGPTNTGELFF. Written as DNA, the CDR3 is TGTGCCACCGGGTACGGAGGGCCGACGAACACCGGGGAGCTGTTTTTT.